Shown below are 14 T cell receptor beta chains from a single sample sequenced in a study of T cells in Graves' hyperthyroidism and ophthalmopathy. RNA transcripts were the template for amplifying TCR beta CDR3 regions. The HTBI primer set was used in a first-round RT-PCR of the TCR CDR3. TCRdb recomputed calls from the multiplex PCR reads with MiXCR, one row per CDR3 protein. Seen here are some 800,000 distinct CDR3 sequences, 38% observed once, and the top ten hold about 9%. Sequenced: blood. Every receptor here comes from a man between 18 and 35 years old with Graves' hyperthyroidism.

In this sample, this clonotype turned up many times. V is TRBV5-1 and J is TRBJ1-1; TRBD1 matches 7 bases. The CDR3 length is 15 residues. CDR1 is SGHRS, CDR2 YFSETQ, per germline. Trimming at V came to 4 bases and at J to 2 bases, leaving 8 bases not matched to a gene. CDR3 in DNA: TGCGCCAGCAGCGCGGTGGGACAGCCCAACACTGAAGCTTTCTTT. Its protein product is CASSAVGQPNTEAFF.

This clonotype was counted at least ten times. V is TRBV10-1 and J is TRBJ1-3; tentative D call: TRBD1 (6 bases). There are 13 residues in the CDR3. The germline CDR1 and CDR2 sequences are WNHNN and SYGVQD (reference sequence). V lost 8 bases, J lost 3 bases, and 11 bases lay in between. The CDR3 loop is CASQSGVGNTIYF. CDR3 sequence (DNA): TGCGCCAGCCAGTCAGGGGTTGGAAACACCATATATTTT.

This chain's CDR3 is CATSSPDGDEAFF. As DNA, the CDR3 is TGTGCCACCAGCAGCCCCGACGGTGATGAAGCTTTCTTT. V is TRBV15 and J is TRBJ1-1; no clear D gene. Germline loops: CDR1 LNHNV, CDR2 YYDKDF (reference sequence). The CDR3 loop spans 13 amino acids. Between the trimmed V and J ends, which lost 3 bases and 7 bases, there was a span of 12 bases.

The genes are TRBV7-2 and TRBJ2-5; 8 bases match TRBD2. The CDR3 consists of 17 residues. V shed 7 bases and J 0 bases; nucleotides not matched to a gene: 13. Per the germline V gene, CDR1 is SGHTA and CDR2 is FQGNSA. The CDR3 protein is CASNKRWGGGHQETQYF. The CDR3 region has the DNA TGTGCCAGCAACAAAAGGTGGGGCGGGGGGCACCAAGAGACCCAGTACTTC.

This clonotype showed up many times. An end of the junction differs from the germline gene, which may be a read error. The gene calls are TRBV19 and TRBJ1-2, with 9 bases lining up with TRBD1. This CDR3 is built from 12 residues. CDR1 is LNHDA, CDR2 SQIVND, per germline (reference sequence). The CDR3 spells CASSMRTGGSTF. CDR3 nucleotides: TGTGCCAGTAGTATGAGAACAGGGGGCTCCACCTTC.

Of note for this clonotype: A junction end diverges from the germline sequence, so it may reflect a read error. This chain joins TRBV10-3 and TRBJ2-7; D uncertain. CDR3 size: 14 residues. Germline V gene sequence: CDR1 ENHRY, CDR2 SYGVKD. CDR3 DNA sequence: TGTGCCAGCAGTTACTCAGGCTCCCCCTACGAGCAGTACTTC. Translation: CASSYSGSPYEQYF.

This clonotype turned up a few times. The genes are TRBV19 and TRBJ1-2, with 8 bases aligning to TRBD1. This CDR3 spans 16 amino acids. Germline-derived CDR1 and CDR2 are LNHDA and SQIVND (reference sequence). V lost 0 bases, J lost 4 bases, and 7 bases stayed unmatched. The CDR3 DNA is TGTGCCAGTAGTATAGACCCCGACAGGGGAACCTATGGCTACACCTTC. The encoded protein is CASSIDPDRGTYGYTF.

This clonotype showed up just a few times. The CDR3 sequence: CASSLTPGARAFF. CDR3 DNA sequence: TGTGCCAGCAGTTTAACCCCAGGGGCGAGGGCTTTCTTT. The V gene is TRBV12-3 or TRBV12-4, the J gene TRBJ1-1; D perhaps matches TRBD1 (6 bases). The CDR3 sequence is 13 residues long. The ends were cut back, 2 bases at V and 11 bases at J, with 15 bases in the middle.

This clonotype came up many times. The chain carries TRBV6-5 and TRBJ2-5, with 8 bases that match TRBD2. The ends lost 5 bases at V and 4 bases at J; junction bases unmatched: 12. Germline V CDR1 and CDR2: MNHEY, SVGAGI. The CDR3 totals 16 residues. CDR3: CASSGLSGASVETQYF. In DNA form, the CDR3 reads TGTGCCAGCAGTGGCCTTAGCGGGGCTTCGGTAGAGACCCAGTACTTC.

The chain uses TRBV20-1 and TRBJ2-7; D is uncertain. V shed 5 bases and J shed 2 bases, with 16 bases lying between them. The CDR3 covers 14 residues. Germline V lookup: CDR1 DFQATT, CDR2 SNEGSKA (reference sequence). The CDR3 coding sequence is TGCAGTGCTTCTGGGGAAGGTTTAACCTACGAGCAGTACTTC. The encoded protein is CSASGEGLTYEQYF.

The chain carries TRBV7-3 and TRBJ1-1, with 7 bases that match TRBD1. Per germline, CDR1 SGHTA and CDR2 FQGTGA. The CDR3 length is 14 residues. V lost 6 bases to trimming and J lost 3 bases; unmatched junction nucleotides: 7. CDR3 sequence reads: CASSMGTVHTEAFF. CDR3 DNA sequence: TGTGCCAGCAGTATGGGGACAGTCCACACTGAAGCTTTCTTT. The full variable domain, with the rest looked up from reference TRBV7-3 and TRBJ1-1, is GAGVSQTPSNKVTEKGKYVELRCDPISGHTALYWYRQSLGQGPEFLIYFQGTGAADDSGLPNDRFFAVRPEGSVSTLKIQRTERGDSAVYLCASSMGTVHTEAFFGQGTRLTVV.

The chain is built from TRBV6-6 and TRBJ2-5, with TRBD1 as a possible D gene (6 bases). V lost 6 bases and J lost 1, with 9 bases in between. This CDR3 spans 13 amino acids. CDR1 and CDR2 (germline): MNHNY, SVGAGI (reference sequence). The CDR3 sequence: CASSNRVQETQYF. CDR3 nucleotide sequence: TGTGCCAGCAGCAACAGGGTCCAAGAGACCCAGTACTTC.

This clonotype was detected only a few times. An end of the junction differs from the germline gene, which may be a read error. The rearrangement links TRBV12-3 or TRBV12-4 to TRBJ2-7, with D uncertain. CDR3 size: 11 residues. The CDR3 loop reads CASSVGQAKVF. CDR3 in DNA: TGTGCCAGCTCTGTCGGGCAGGCAAAAGTCTTC.

This clonotype turned up a few times. This sequence joins TRBV19 and TRBJ2-2, with 7 bases that match TRBD1. The V gene's germline CDR1 is LNHDA and CDR2 SQIVND (reference sequence). This CDR3 region has 16 residues. Losses at the gene ends were 0 bases for V and 5 bases for J; bases not matched to a gene: 6. CDR3 sequence (DNA): TGTGCCAGTAGTATAGATCAAGGGGGCCTTACCGGGGAGCTGTTTTTT. This encodes CASSIDQGGLTGELFF.